This passage covers 30 T cell receptor beta chains from one sample sequenced in a study of breast tumors, draining lymph nodes, adjacent tissues. TCRdb used MiXCR to reprocess the multiplex PCR reads, holding one entry per CDR3 protein. The sample shows 200,000 to 250,000 distinct CDR3 sequences, around 35% of them seen only once. Samples came from axillary lymph nodes draining the breast cancer. What was sequenced was axillary lymph node tissue. The receptors originated from a female donor with breast cancer. Some clones in this sample may be carry-over from other donors' samples.

This clonotype was found a few times. CDR3 nucleotide sequence: TGTGCCAGCAATCCCGGGACTAGCGGACACTACGAGCAGTACTTC. This sequence encodes CASNPGTSGHYEQYF. The V call is TRBV6-1, the J call TRBJ2-7; 11 nucleotides agree with TRBD2. The CDR3 covers 15 residues. Germline V lookup: CDR1 MNHNS, CDR2 SASEGT. With V trimmed by 7 bases and J by 3 bases, 8 bases remained unmatched.

This clonotype was seen a handful of times. V gene TRBV6-1 combines with J gene TRBJ2-3; D possibly matches TRBD1 or TRBD2 (5 bases each). Germline-derived CDR1 and CDR2 are MNHNS and SASEGT. V dropped 1 base and J dropped 4 bases, with 12 bases sitting between them. The CDR3 consists of 15 residues. CDR3: CASSEGGYKADTQYF. The CDR3 DNA reads TGTGCCAGCAGTGAAGGGGGGTATAAAGCAGATACGCAGTATTTT.

A single count supports this clonotype. One end of the junction varies from germline; a read error may be responsible. The J gene is TRBJ1-6, the V gene TRBV7-2, with a tentative D call TRBD1 (6 bases). CDR3 length equals 16 residues. Germline loops: CDR1 SGHTA, CDR2 FQGNSA. This CDR3 reads CASSLAGGRGNSPLHF. Here the CDR3 DNA reads TGTGCCAGCAGCTTAGCGGGGGGGAGGGGGAATTCACCCCTTCACTTT.

In this sample, this clonotype turned up a few times. The chain employs TRBV30 and TRBJ2-7, with 7 positions matching TRBD1. From germline, CDR1 is GTSNPN and CDR2 SVGIG (reference sequence). This CDR3 is built from 15 residues. Trimming at V came to 0 bases and at J to 5 bases, leaving 10 bases not matched to a gene. Written as DNA, the CDR3 is TGTGCCTGGAGTGTTTACAGGGGCCACTCTCACGAGCAGTACTTC. It translates to CAWSVYRGHSHEQYF.

This clonotype was observed at least ten times. This sequence joins TRBV19 and TRBJ2-7, with 7 nucleotides matching TRBD2. The J segment lost 2 bases and the V segment lost 0 bases, leaving 7 bases of the junction unmatched. This CDR3 region has 16 residues. Germline loops: CDR1 LNHDA, CDR2 SQIVND (reference sequence). The CDR3 DNA reads as TGTGCCAGTAGTATAGATCATGCGGGAGAGACCTACGAGCAGTACTTC. Translating gives CASSIDHAGETYEQYF.

This clonotype occurred many times. This chain uses TRBV12-3 or TRBV12-4 with TRBJ2-1, with 8 bases aligning to TRBD1. The CDR3 length is 14 residues. The V segment lost 5 bases and the J segment 6 bases; nucleotides outside the gene matches: 6. CDR3 in DNA: TGTGCCAGCAGTCAAGACAGGGGTGGCAATGAGCAGTTCTTC. Translation: CASSQDRGGNEQFF.

This clonotype has ten or more counts. This may stem from a read error, because a much larger clone lies one nucleotide away. V is TRBV20-1 and J is TRBJ2-5; D may match TRBD1 or TRBD2 (6 bases each). The CDR3 is made up of 12 amino acids. The V gene's germline CDR1 is DFQATT and CDR2 SNEGSKA (reference sequence). CDR3 bases: TGCAGTGCTGCCGGGGGCGGAAAGACCCCGTACTTC. This encodes CSAAGGGKTPYF.

As for this clonotype: The junction differs from germline at one of its ends, possibly a read error. The chain combines TRBV7-2 with TRBJ1-2, with D tentatively TRBD1 (6 bases). Germline-derived CDR1 and CDR2 are SGHTA and FQGNSA. The CDR3 is 16 residues long. This CDR3 is CASSLMADPSIQGYIF. The CDR3 DNA reads TGTGCCAGCAGCTTAATGGCGGACCCGTCAATACAGGGCTACATCTTC.

This clonotype showed up many times. V and J are TRBV7-6 and TRBJ2-7; maybe TRBD2 (5 bases). Trimming cost V 6 bases and J 7 bases, with 16 bases left between them. The CDR3 extends over 13 amino acids. Germline V gene data show CDR1 as SGHVS and CDR2 as FNYEAQ. The CDR3 sequence: CASSWSPPGEQYF. CDR3 sequence (DNA): TGTGCCAGCAGTTGGAGCCCCCCGGGGGAGCAGTACTTC.

This rearrangement joins TRBV7-3 to TRBJ2-6; TRBD1 matches 10 bases. Losses at the gene ends were 5 bases for V and 2 bases for J; bases not matched to a gene: 9. CDR1 and CDR2 (germline): SGHTA, FQGTGA. The CDR3 is 18 amino acids. The CDR3 DNA reads as TGTGCCAGCAGCCGACCCGGGACAGGGGCGACTGGGGCCAACGTCCTGACTTTC. This translates into CASSRPGTGATGANVLTF.

To note about this clonotype: The junction departs from germline at one end; a sequencing error may be responsible. The gene calls are TRBV6-5 and TRBJ1-2; perhaps TRBD1 as D (5 bases). Germline V CDR1 and CDR2: MNHEY, SVGAGI. CDR3 length equals 17 residues. CDR3 loop: CASSHSRDGPTNYGYTF. CDR3 nucleotides: TGTGCCAGCAGTCACTCCCGGGACGGGCCTACTAACTATGGCTACACCTTC.

The J gene is TRBJ2-6, the V gene TRBV20-1, with 7 bases aligning to TRBD1. The CDR3 is 18 residues long. The trim removed 1 base at V and 1 base at J, leaving 10 bases unmatched. Germline V lookup: CDR1 DFQATT, CDR2 SNEGSKA (reference sequence). The CDR3 DNA is TGCAGTGCTAGAGTAGGGACAGTATGTTTTTCTGGGGCCAACGTCCTGACTTTC. Encoded protein: CSARVGTVCFSGANVLTF.

This clonotype was found many times. The chain has TRBV7-6 and TRBJ2-7; no reliable D call. CDR3 length: 14 amino acids. In germline, CDR1 is SGHVS, CDR2 FNYEAQ. V lost 5 bases and J 4 bases, leaving 15 bases between the germline ends. CDR3 coding DNA: TGTGCCAGCAGCCCAACCGCGTTGGCTTACGAGCAGTACTTC. It translates to CASSPTALAYEQYF.

This clonotype occurred many times. The chain carries TRBV7-2 and TRBJ2-1; perhaps TRBD2 as D (6 bases). Germline CDR1 is SGHTA and CDR2 is FQGNSA. The CDR3 extends over 15 amino acids. Trimming left V 5 bases short and J 8 bases short, with 19 bases between. DNA for the CDR3: TGTGCCAGCAGCCCCTCTAGCGATCCTGGGCATGAGCAGTTCTTC. It is translated as CASSPSSDPGHEQFF.

In the case of this clonotype: Possible read error: a much larger clone is one base away. The chain couples TRBV4-1 to TRBJ2-3, with a possible D match to TRBD2 (5 bases). This CDR3 has 17 amino acids. V was trimmed by 1 base and J by 4 bases, leaving 18 bases between them. Looked up from germline, CDR1 is MGHRA and CDR2 is YSYEKL. In nucleotides, the CDR3 is TGCGCCAGCAGCCAAGGCCCTGGGCCGAGTAGCGCAGATACGCAGTATTTT. Amino acid sequence: CASSQGPGPSSADTQYF.

This clonotype showed up many times. The chain links TRBV9 to TRBJ2-7; TRBD1 agrees at 9 bases. The length of the CDR3 is 16 residues. Trimming removed 0 bases from V and 2 bases from J; junction bases left unmatched: 6. CDR1 SGDLS and CDR2 YYNGEE come from the germline V gene. The CDR3 here is CASSVGGTGRTYEQYF. In DNA form, the CDR3 reads TGTGCCAGCAGCGTAGGTGGGACAGGGCGTACCTACGAGCAGTACTTC.

This chain links TRBV9 with TRBJ2-2; D gene uncertain. In germline, CDR1 is SGDLS, CDR2 YYNGEE. V lost 3 bases and J lost 8, with 5 bases in between. The CDR3 is 11 residues long. CDR3 DNA sequence: TGTGCCAGCAGCGGGCGAGGGGAGCTGTTTTTT. Its protein is CASSGRGELFF.

The sample holds many counts of this clonotype. This chain connects TRBV7-6 to TRBJ2-7; D is uncertain. Trimming pared 1 base from V and 7 bases from J, leaving 14 bases between. CDR1 is SGHVS and CDR2 is FNYEAQ in the germline V gene. The CDR3 is 14 amino acids. CDR3 sequence reads: CASSLEETLEEQYF. The CDR3 DNA reads as TGTGCCAGCAGCTTAGAGGAAACCCTTGAGGAGCAGTACTTC.

This clonotype was detected many times. The chain carries TRBV19 and TRBJ2-7; D is tentatively TRBD1 or TRBD2 (6 bases each). The CDR3 spans 16 residues. Germline CDR1 reads LNHDA; CDR2 reads SQIVND (reference sequence). The V end was cut by 6 bases, the J end by 2 bases, with 20 bases between. For the CDR3, the DNA is TGTGCCAGTAGGAAGGTGGGGGGCGAGGCAACCTACGAGCAGTACTTC. Protein product: CASRKVGGEATYEQYF.

This clonotype was seen a handful of times. Lacking the conserved final phenylalanine or tryptophan, this CDR3 likely reflects a read error. The DNA is left out, because the CDR3 cannot be placed on it with certainty; the CDR3 is given as TCRdb lists it. The chain uses TRBV19 and TRBJ2-6; the listed D gene, TRBD2, was not tested against the DNA. Germline-derived CDR1 and CDR2 are LNHDA and SQIVND (reference sequence). The CDR3 is made up of 8 amino acids, end residues included. The chain's CDR3 is CASSGGTS.

Ten or more counts support this clonotype. V gene TRBV5-6 combines with J gene TRBJ2-2; no clear D. The CDR3 has 17 amino acids. CDR1 SGHDT and CDR2 YYEEEE come from the germline V gene. V lost 4 bases, J lost 0 bases, and 16 bases lay in between. Here the CDR3 DNA reads TGTGCCAGCAGCCCACGCTTGGGGTACCCGAACACCGGGGAGCTGTTTTTT. Its protein is CASSPRLGYPNTGELFF.

The sample holds a few counts of this clonotype. The CDR3 does not end in the conserved phenylalanine or tryptophan, so this is likely a read error. V gene TRBV19 combines with J gene TRBJ2-5; TRBD2 might be the D (5 bases). The CDR3 length is 16 residues. Looked up from germline, CDR1 is LNHDA and CDR2 is SQIVND (reference sequence). The V end was cut by 2 bases, the J end by 4 bases, with 17 bases between. CDR3 coding DNA: TGTGCCAGTAGTATAACCCATACTAGTTCCGGAGAGACCCAGTACTCC. Protein: CASSITHTSSGETQYS.

This clonotype has only a few counts. The chain has TRBV27 and TRBJ1-5; 8 nucleotides agree with TRBD1. The ends lost 4 bases at V and 4 bases at J; junction bases unmatched: 3. This CDR3 spans 14 amino acids. Germline CDR1 and CDR2: MNHEY and SMNVEV (reference sequence). CDR3 nucleotides: TGTGCCAGCAGTTGGACAGGGCAAAATCAGCCCCAGCATTTT. Translating it yields CASSWTGQNQPQHF.

This clonotype was seen at least ten times. The genes are TRBV15 and TRBJ1-1; no clear D gene. The CDR3 is 13 residues long. CDR1 LNHNV and CDR2 YYDKDF come from the germline V gene (reference sequence). The V end lost 0 bases, the J end lost 0 bases, and 2 bases lay between the germline ends. In nucleotides, the CDR3 is TGTGCCACCAGCAGAGATTTGAACACTGAAGCTTTCTTT. Its translation: CATSRDLNTEAFF.

Points on this clonotype: A much more abundant neighbour one base away suggests this may be a read error. The J gene is TRBJ1-3, the V gene TRBV5-1, with no clear D. CDR1 is SGHRS, CDR2 YFSETQ, per germline. The CDR3 has 15 amino acids. CDR3 in DNA: TGCGCCAGCAGCTTCGGGGAGGTTTCTGGAAACACCGTATATTTT. This encodes CASSFGEVSGNTVYF.

This clonotype was seen repeatedly, ten times or more. The CDR3 DNA is TGTGCCAGCAGCCTCATTTATAGCAATCAGCCCCAGCATTTT. This sequence encodes CASSLIYSNQPQHF. This chain joins TRBV2 and TRBJ1-5; D gene ambiguous. The CDR3 consists of 14 residues. Trimming removed 6 bases from V and 0 bases from J, with 9 bases in between. Per the germline V gene, CDR1 is SNHLY and CDR2 is FYNNEI.

In its sample, this clonotype was seen once. The rearrangement uses TRBV4-1 and TRBJ1-4; the D gene is possibly TRBD1 (5 bases). The CDR3 sequence is 16 residues long. The V and J ends lost 0 bases and 5 bases respectively, with 13 bases between them. Germline CDR1 and CDR2: MGHRA and YSYEKL. As DNA, the CDR3 is TGCGCCAGCAGCCAAGAGGAAAGGGGTGGCAATGAAAAACTGTTTTTT. Translating gives CASSQEERGGNEKLFF.

On this clonotype itself: An end of the junction does not agree with germline; a read error may underlie this. The chain uses TRBV6-5 and TRBJ2-1, with a possible D match to TRBD2 (5 bases). The CDR3 runs to 15 residues. Germline CDR1 reads MNHEY; CDR2 reads SVGAGI. CDR3 region: CASSYLRAPYNGQFF. CDR3 sequence (DNA): TGTGCCAGCAGTTACTTGAGGGCCCCCTACAATGGGCAGTTCTTC.

This chain joins TRBV20-1 and TRBJ1-2; D is perhaps TRBD1 (6 bases). V was clipped by 6 bases and J by 1 base, with 24 bases between them. Germline assignment: CDR1 DFQATT and CDR2 SNEGSKA (reference sequence). The CDR3 covers 17 residues. This chain's CDR3 is CSASMMDSSLINYGYTF. Written as DNA, the CDR3 is TGCAGTGCCAGTATGATGGACAGCAGTCTGATTAACTATGGCTACACCTTC.

In this sample, this clonotype turned up many times. This chain uses TRBV15 with TRBJ2-1; D might be TRBD2 (6 bases). The CDR3 sequence is 15 residues long. The germline CDR1 and CDR2 sequences are LNHNV and YYDKDF (reference sequence). V was shortened by 0 bases and J by 3 bases, with 9 bases between the two germline ends. The CDR3 DNA sequence: TGTGCCACCAGCAGAGATCTCGGGAGCTACAATGAGCAGTTCTTC. This encodes CATSRDLGSYNEQFF. Looking up the rest from reference TRBV15 and TRBJ2-1 gives the full variable domain: DAMVIQNPRYQVTQFGKPVTLSCSQTLNHNVMYWYQQKSSQAPKLLFHYYDKDFNNEADTPDNFQSRRPNTSFCFLDIRSPGLGDTAMYLCATSRDLGSYNEQFFGPGTRLTVL.